Below are 2 T cell receptor beta chains sequenced from a single sample in a study of Graves' ophthalmopathy and Graves' hyperthyroidism. CDR3 regions of TCR beta were amplified from RNA transcripts. An opening RT-PCR round employed HTBI primers and preceded a second-round multiplex PCR. MiXCR, run by TCRdb on the multiplex PCR reads, gives a single entry per CDR3 protein. The table lists over a million distinct CDR3 sequences, 35% to 40% of them singletons. Sequencing input: peripheral blood or thyroid tissue (not recorded which). The receptor source for this set is an adult man with Graves' hyperthyroidism.

V usage is TRBV7-9 and J usage is TRBJ2-2; the match to TRBD2 covers 9 bases. V lost 4 bases and J lost 7; bases outside the gene matches: 10. The CDR3 extends over 16 amino acids. The germline V gene encodes CDR1 SEHNR and CDR2 FQNEAQ (reference sequence). CDR3 sequence reads: CASSYVSGSGGGELFF. The CDR3 bases are TGTGCCAGCAGCTACGTTAGCGGGAGTGGTGGCGGGGAGCTGTTTTTT.

The chain couples TRBV7-8 to TRBJ1-1, with D perhaps TRBD1 (5 bases). This CDR3 contains 14 residues. CDR1 and CDR2 (germline): SGHVS, FQNEAQ. V lost 6 bases to trimming and J lost 2 bases, with 13 bases between them. The CDR3 spells CASRDSDDNTEAFF. The CDR3 DNA reads as TGTGCCAGCAGAGACAGTGATGACAACACTGAAGCTTTCTTT. Drawing the rest from reference TRBV7-8 and TRBJ1-1, the complete variable domain is GAGVSQSPRYKVAKRGQDVALRCDPISGHVSLFWYQQALGQGPEFLTYFQNEAQLDKSGLPSDRFFAERPEGSVSTLKIQRTQQEDSAVYLCASRDSDDNTEAFFGQGTRLTVV.